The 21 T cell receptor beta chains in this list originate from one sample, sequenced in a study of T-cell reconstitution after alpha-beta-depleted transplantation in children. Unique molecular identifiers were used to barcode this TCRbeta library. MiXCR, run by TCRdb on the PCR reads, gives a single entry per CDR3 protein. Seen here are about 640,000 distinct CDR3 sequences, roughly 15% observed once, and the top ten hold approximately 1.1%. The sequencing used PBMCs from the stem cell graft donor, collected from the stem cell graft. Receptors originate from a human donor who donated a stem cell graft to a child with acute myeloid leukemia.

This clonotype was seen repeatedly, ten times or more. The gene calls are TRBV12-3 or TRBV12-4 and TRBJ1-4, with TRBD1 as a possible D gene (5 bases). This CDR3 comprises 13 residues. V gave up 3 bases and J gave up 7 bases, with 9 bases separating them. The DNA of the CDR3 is TGTGCCAGCAGTTTGGGGGGGGGTGAAAAACTGTTTTTT. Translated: CASSLGGGEKLFF.

CDR3 residues: CASSPGTGSQNIQYF. CDR3 sequence (DNA): TGTGCCAGCAGTCCCGGGACAGGGAGCCAAAACATTCAGTACTTC. The chain is built from TRBV12-3 or TRBV12-4 and TRBJ2-4; the match to TRBD1 covers 9 bases. J was trimmed by 5 bases and V by 5 bases; bases with no gene match: 7. This CDR3 is built from 15 residues.

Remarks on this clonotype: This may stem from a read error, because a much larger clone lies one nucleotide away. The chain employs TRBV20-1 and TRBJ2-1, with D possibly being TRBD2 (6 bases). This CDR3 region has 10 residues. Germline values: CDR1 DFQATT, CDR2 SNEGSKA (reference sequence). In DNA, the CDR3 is TGCAGCCTGGGGAGGAATGAGCAGTTATTC. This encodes CSLGRNEQLF.

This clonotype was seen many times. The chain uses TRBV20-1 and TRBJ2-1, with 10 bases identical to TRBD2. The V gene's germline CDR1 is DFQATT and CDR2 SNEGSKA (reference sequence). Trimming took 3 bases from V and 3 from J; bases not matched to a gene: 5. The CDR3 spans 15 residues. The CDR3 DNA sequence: TGCAGTGCTAGGCCTAGCGGGGGTTACTACAATGAGCAGTTCTTC. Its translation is CSARPSGGYYNEQFF.

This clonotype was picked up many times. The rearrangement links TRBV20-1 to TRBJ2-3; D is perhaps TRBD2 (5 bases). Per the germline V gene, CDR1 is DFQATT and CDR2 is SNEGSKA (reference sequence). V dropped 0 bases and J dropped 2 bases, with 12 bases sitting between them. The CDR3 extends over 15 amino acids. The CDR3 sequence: CSAREYTSNTDTQYF. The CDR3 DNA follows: TGCAGTGCTAGAGAGTACACTAGTAACACAGATACGCAGTATTTT.

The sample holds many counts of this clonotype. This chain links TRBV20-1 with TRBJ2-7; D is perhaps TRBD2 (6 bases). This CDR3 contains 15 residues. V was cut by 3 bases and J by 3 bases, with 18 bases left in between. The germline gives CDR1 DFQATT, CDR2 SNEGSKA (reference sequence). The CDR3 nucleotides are TGCAGTGCTAGTGACGGGACTTCATTGAGCTACGAGCAGTACTTC. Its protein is CSASDGTSLSYEQYF.

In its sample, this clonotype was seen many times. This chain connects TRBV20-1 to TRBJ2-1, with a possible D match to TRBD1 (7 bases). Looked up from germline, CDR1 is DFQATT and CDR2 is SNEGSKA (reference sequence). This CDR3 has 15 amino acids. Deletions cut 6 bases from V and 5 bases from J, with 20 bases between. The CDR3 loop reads CSAKAGGGQDNEQFF. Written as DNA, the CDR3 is TGCAGTGCCAAGGCCGGAGGGGGCCAGGACAATGAGCAGTTCTTC.

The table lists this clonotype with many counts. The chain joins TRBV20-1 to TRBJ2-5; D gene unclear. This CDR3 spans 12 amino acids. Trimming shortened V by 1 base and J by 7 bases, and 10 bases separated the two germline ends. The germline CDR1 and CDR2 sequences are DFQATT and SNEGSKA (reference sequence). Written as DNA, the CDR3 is TGCAGTGCTAGAGGCAGTCAGGTGACCCAGTACTTC. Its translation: CSARGSQVTQYF.

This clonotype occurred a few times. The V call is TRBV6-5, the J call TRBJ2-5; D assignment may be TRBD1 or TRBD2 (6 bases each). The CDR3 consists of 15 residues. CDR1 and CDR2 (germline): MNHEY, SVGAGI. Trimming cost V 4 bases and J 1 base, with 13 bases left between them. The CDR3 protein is CASSWRGNSQETQYF. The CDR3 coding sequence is TGTGCCAGCAGTTGGAGGGGGAACTCCCAAGAGACCCAGTACTTC.

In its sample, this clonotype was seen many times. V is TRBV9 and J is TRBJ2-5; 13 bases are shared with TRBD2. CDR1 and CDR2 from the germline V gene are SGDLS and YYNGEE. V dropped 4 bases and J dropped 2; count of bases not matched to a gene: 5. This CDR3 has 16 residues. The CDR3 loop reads CASSLRTSGGQETQYF. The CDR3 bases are TGTGCCAGCAGCTTACGGACTAGCGGGGGACAAGAGACCCAGTACTTC.

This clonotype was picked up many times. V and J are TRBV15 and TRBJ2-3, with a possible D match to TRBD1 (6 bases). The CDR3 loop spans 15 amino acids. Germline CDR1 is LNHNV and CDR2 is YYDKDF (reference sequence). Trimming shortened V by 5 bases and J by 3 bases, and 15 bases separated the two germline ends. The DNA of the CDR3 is TGTGCCACCAGCGTCCAAGGGGGTGGGACAGATACGCAGTATTTT. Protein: CATSVQGGGTDTQYF.

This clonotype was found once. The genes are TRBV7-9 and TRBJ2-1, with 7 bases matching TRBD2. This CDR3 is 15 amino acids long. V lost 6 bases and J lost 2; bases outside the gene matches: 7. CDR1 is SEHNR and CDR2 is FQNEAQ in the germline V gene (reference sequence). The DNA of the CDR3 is TGTGCCAGCAGTCAAAGCGCGGGGGCCTACAATGAGCAGTTCTTC. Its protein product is CASSQSAGAYNEQFF.

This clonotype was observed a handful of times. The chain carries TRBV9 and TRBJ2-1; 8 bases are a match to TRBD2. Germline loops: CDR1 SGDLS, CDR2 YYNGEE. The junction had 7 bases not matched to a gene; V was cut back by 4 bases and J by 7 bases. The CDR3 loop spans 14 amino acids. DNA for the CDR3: TGTGCCAGCAGCTCAAAGGCGGGGGGTAATGAGCAGTTCTTC. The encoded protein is CASSSKAGGNEQFF.

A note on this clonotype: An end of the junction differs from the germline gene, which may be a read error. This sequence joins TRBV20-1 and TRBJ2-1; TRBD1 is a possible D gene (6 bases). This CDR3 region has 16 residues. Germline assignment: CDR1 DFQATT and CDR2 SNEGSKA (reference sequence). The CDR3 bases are TGCTGTGCTAGGGGGACAACCGGGACCACCTACAATGAGCAGTTCTTC. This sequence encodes CCARGTTGTTYNEQFF.

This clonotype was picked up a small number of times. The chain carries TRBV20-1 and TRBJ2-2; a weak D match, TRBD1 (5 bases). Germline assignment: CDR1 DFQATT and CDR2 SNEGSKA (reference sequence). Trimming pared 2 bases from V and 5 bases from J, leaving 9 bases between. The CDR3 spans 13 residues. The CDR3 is CSARRPGTGELFF. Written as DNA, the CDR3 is TGCAGTGCTAGAAGGCCAGGGACCGGGGAGCTGTTTTTT.

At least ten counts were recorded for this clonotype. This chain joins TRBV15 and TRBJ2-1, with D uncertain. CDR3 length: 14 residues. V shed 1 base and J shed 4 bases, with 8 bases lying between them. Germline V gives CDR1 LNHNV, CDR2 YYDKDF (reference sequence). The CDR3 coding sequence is TGTGCCACCAGCAGAGTACCCGAATACAATGAGCAGTTCTTC. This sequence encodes CATSRVPEYNEQFF.

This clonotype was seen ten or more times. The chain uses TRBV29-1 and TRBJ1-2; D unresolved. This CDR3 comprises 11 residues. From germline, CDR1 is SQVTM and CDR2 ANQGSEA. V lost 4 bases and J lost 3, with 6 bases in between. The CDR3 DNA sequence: TGCAGCGTTGTGGACGACTATGGCTACACCTTC. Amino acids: CSVVDDYGYTF. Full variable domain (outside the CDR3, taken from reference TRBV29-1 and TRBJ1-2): SAVISQKPSRDICQRGTSLTIQCQVDSQVTMMFWYRQQPGQSLTLIATANQGSEATYESGFVIDKFPISRPNLTFSTLTVSNMSPEDSSIYLCSVVDDYGYTFGSGTRLTVV.

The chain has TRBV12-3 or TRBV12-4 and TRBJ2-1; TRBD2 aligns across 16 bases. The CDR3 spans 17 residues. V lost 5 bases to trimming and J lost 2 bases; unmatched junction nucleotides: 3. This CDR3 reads CASSGGTSGGAYNEQFF. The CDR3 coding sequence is TGTGCCAGCAGTGGGGGGACTAGCGGGGGGGCCTACAATGAGCAGTTCTTC.

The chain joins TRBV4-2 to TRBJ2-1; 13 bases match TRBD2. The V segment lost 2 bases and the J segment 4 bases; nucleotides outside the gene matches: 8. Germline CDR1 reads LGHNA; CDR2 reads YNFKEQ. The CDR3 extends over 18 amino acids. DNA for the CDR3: TGTGCCAGCAGCCAACAAGGACTAGCGGGGGTAGGTTACAATGAGCAGTTCTTC. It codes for CASSQQGLAGVGYNEQFF.

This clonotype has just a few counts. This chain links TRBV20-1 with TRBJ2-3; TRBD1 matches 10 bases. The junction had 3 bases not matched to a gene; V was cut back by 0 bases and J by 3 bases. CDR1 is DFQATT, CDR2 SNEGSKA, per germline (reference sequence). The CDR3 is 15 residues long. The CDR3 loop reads CSARDQGQGTDTQYF. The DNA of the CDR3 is TGCAGTGCTAGAGATCAGGGACAGGGGACAGATACGCAGTATTTT.

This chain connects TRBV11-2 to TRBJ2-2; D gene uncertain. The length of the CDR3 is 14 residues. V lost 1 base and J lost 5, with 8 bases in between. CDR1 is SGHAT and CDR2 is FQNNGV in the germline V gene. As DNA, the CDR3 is TGTGCCAGCAGCTTAGTGCTGAAAACCGGGGAGCTGTTTTTT. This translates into CASSLVLKTGELFF.